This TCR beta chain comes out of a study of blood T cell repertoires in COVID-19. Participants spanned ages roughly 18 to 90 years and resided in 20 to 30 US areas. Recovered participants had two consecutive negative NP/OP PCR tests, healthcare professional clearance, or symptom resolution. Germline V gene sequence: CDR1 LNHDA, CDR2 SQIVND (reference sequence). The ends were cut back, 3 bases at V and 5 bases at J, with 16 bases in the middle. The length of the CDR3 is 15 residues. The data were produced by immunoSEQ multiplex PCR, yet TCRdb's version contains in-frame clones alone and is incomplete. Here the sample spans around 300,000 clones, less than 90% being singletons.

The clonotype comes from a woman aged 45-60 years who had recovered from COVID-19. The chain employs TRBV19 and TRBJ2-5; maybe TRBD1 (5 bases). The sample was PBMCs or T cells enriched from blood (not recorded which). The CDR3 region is CASSMELRVPETQYF. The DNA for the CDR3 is TGTGCCAGTAGTATGGAGCTCAGGGTCCCCGAGACCCAGTACTTC. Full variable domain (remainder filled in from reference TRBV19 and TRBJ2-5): DGGITQSPKYLFRKEGQNVTLSCEQNLNHDAMYWYRQDPGQGLRLIYYSQIVNDFQKGDIAEGYSVSREKKESFPLTVTSAQKNPTAFYLCASSMELRVPETQYFGPGTRLLVL.